The T cell receptor (beta chain) described here comes from a study of early T cells in non-severe SARS-CoV-2 infection. As for the study in general: Sequencing targeted bulk RNA from unsorted whole blood, leaving chains unpaired.

This CDR3 comprises 14 residues. V was clipped by 6 bases and J by 1 base; unmatched bases: 7. Germline loops: CDR1 DFQATT, CDR2 SNEGSKA (reference sequence). This clonotype was detected ten times or more. Its antigen is undetermined. Each single cDNA molecule received a unique molecular identifier. Each CDR3 protein gets one entry after TCRdb re-called the 5' RACE reads with MiXCR. The repertoire consists of about 57,000 distinct CDR3 sequences, with roughly a tenth occurring once and the leading ten covering 8.6%. Study-level points and caveats: CD4 and private specificities were missed by VDJdb matching, which favored anti-spike CD8 responses.

The rearrangement uses TRBV20-1 and TRBJ2-5; 8 bases are shared with TRBD1. Source material: whole blood. This TCR derives from an adult who was a healthcare worker with PCR-confirmed SARS-CoV-2 infection or an uninfected control (not recorded which). In DNA form, the CDR3 reads TGCAGTGCCATTCGGACAGGGTCCCAAGAGACCCAGTACTTC. Its translation: CSAIRTGSQETQYF.